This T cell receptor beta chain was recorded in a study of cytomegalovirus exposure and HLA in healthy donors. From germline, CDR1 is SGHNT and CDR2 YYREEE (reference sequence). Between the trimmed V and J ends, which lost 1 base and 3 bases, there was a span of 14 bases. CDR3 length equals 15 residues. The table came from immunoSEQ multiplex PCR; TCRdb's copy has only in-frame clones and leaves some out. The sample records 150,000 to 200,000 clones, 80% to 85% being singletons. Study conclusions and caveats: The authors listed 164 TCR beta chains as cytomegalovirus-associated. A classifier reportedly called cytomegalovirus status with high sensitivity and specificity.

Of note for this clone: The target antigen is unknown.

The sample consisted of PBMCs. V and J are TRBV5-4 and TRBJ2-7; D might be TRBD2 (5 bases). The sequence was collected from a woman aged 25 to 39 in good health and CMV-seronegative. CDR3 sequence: CASSLLAAESYEQYF. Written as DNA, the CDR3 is TGTGCCAGCAGCTTGTTGGCAGCGGAAAGCTACGAGCAGTACTTC.